Following are 31 T cell receptor beta chains from one sample sequenced in a study of a mutant IDH1 vaccine in newly diagnosed glioma. Here immunoSEQ multiplex PCR was the method, and the copy in TCRdb shows in-frame clones only, minus some. In the table there are 60,000 to 70,000 clones, less than 90% of which are singletons. Time point indicated: week 47, end of study. Every single dose of the vaccine, 300 ug of mutant IDH1 20-mer peptide, came with topical imiquimod. For these TCRs, the target antigens are not known. Here the sequenced sample was PBMCs, taken from a glioma patient whose treatment included an IDH1 peptide vaccine. The receptors here all came from a man younger than 45 with glioma.

V is TRBV2 and J is TRBJ1-6; D perhaps matches TRBD1 (5 bases). CDR1 is SNHLY and CDR2 is FYNNEI in the germline V gene. The CDR3 extends over 15 amino acids. Between the trimmed V and J ends, which lost 6 bases and 5 bases, there was a span of 14 bases. The DNA for the CDR3 is TGTGCCAGCAGGCGGGACGCCGTAGATAATTCACCCCTCCACTTT. Amino acid sequence: CASRRDAVDNSPLHF. Filled out from reference TRBV2 and TRBJ1-6, the complete variable domain reads EPEVTQTPSHQVTQMGQEVILRCVPISNHLYFYWYRQILGQKVEFLVSFYNNEISEKSEIFDDQFSVERPDGSNFTLKIRSTKLEDSAMYFCASRRDAVDNSPLHFGNGTRLTVT.

The V call is TRBV5-5, the J call TRBJ1-6; D unclear. The V and J ends lost 2 bases and 8 bases respectively, with 11 bases between them. CDR1 is SGHKS and CDR2 is YYEKEE in the germline V gene (reference sequence). The CDR3 spans 14 residues. CDR3 bases: TGTGCCAGCAGCTTCCCTGGCGGGGATTCACCCCTCCACTTT. Protein product: CASSFPGGDSPLHF.

The V and J genes are TRBV30 and TRBJ1-1; the D is unclear. The CDR3 contains 12 residues. From germline, CDR1 is GTSNPN and CDR2 SVGIG (reference sequence). The ends were cut back, 1 base at V and 1 base at J, with 4 bases in the middle. The CDR3 nucleotides read TGTGCCTGGAGTGCGGAGAACACTGAAGCTTTCTTT. Its translation is CAWSAENTEAFF.

The gene calls are TRBV5-4 and TRBJ1-2; 7 bases map to TRBD1. The CDR3 is made up of 16 amino acids. Germline CDR1 SGHNT, CDR2 YYREEE (reference sequence). The J segment lost 6 bases and the V segment lost 4 bases, leaving 15 bases of the junction unmatched. The CDR3 loop is CASSLQGQFRSNGYTF. The DNA of the CDR3 is TGTGCCAGCAGCCTACAGGGACAGTTTAGAAGTAATGGCTACACCTTC. Using reference TRBV5-4 and TRBJ1-2 for the parts outside the CDR3, the full variable domain is ETGVTQSPTHLIKTRGQQVTLRCSSQSGHNTVSWYQQALGQGPQFIFQYYREEENGRGNFPPRFSGLQFPNYSSELNVNALELDDSALYLCASSLQGQFRSNGYTFGSGTRLTVV.

The rearrangement uses TRBV25-1 and TRBJ2-5, with a weak D call TRBD2 (5 bases). Germline lookup yields CDR1 MGHDK and CDR2 SYGVNS. With 1 base removed from V and 5 bases from J, the gap between germline ends came to 8 bases. The CDR3 covers 13 residues. The DNA for the CDR3 is TGTGCCAGCAGTGAATTAGCGCGGGAGACCCAGTACTTC. As protein: CASSELARETQYF.

This clone has only a few counts. The V call is TRBV5-6, the J call TRBJ1-1; TRBD1 agrees at 9 bases. V shed 0 bases, J shed 5 bases, and the junction held 5 bases outside the gene matches. The germline V gene has CDR1 SGHDT and CDR2 YYEEEE. The CDR3 totals 15 residues. CDR3 bases: TGTGCCAGCAGCTTGGCCGGACAGGGGTATACTGAAGCTTTCTTT. It translates to CASSLAGQGYTEAFF.

This clone was counted between two and nine times. V is TRBV12-5 and J is TRBJ1-1, with TRBD1 identical over 9 bases. CDR1 and CDR2 (germline): LGHNT, FRNRAP. CDR3 length: 16 residues. V lost 5 bases to trimming and J lost 0 bases; unmatched junction nucleotides: 7. The CDR3 DNA is TGTGCTAGTGGTCCCCCACAGGGGGCATTGAACACTGAAGCTTTCTTT. This gives the protein CASGPPQGALNTEAFF.

This clone was seen just once. The chain uses TRBV27 and TRBJ2-7; D unclear. Trimming pared 8 bases from V and 3 bases from J, leaving 8 bases between. Looked up from germline, CDR1 is MNHEY and CDR2 is SMNVEV (reference sequence). CDR3 length equals 11 residues. CDR3 nucleotide sequence: TGTGCCAGCCAAAGGTTCTACGAGCAGTACTTC. This codes for CASQRFYEQYF.

The chain carries TRBV27 and TRBJ2-7, with a weak D call TRBD2 (7 bases). This CDR3 comprises 16 residues. Trimming shortened V by 5 bases and J by 4 bases, and 21 bases separated the two germline ends. CDR1 is MNHEY, CDR2 SMNVEV, per germline (reference sequence). The CDR3 loop reads CASSTPRRGQGYEQYF. In nucleotides, the CDR3 is TGTGCCAGCAGTACCCCCCGGCGGGGGCAGGGGTACGAGCAGTACTTC.

V is TRBV5-5 and J is TRBJ1-6; D gene unclear. Deletions cut 0 bases from V and 0 bases from J, with 4 bases between. This CDR3 has 15 residues. Germline loops: CDR1 SGHKS, CDR2 YYEKEE (reference sequence). The CDR3 DNA reads TGTGCCAGCAGCTTGGGGGGCTCCTATAATTCACCCCTCCACTTT. Translation gives CASSLGGSYNSPLHF.

This chain links TRBV5-6 with TRBJ2-5, with 7 positions matching TRBD1. This CDR3 is built from 15 residues. In germline, CDR1 is SGHDT, CDR2 YYEEEE. Trimming removed 2 bases from V and 5 bases from J; junction bases left unmatched: 9. CDR3 nucleotide sequence: TGTGCCAGCAGCTTTACGACAGGGTTTTTTGAGACCCAGTACTTC. This gives the protein CASSFTTGFFETQYF. The full variable domain, with the rest looked up from reference TRBV5-6 and TRBJ2-5, is DAGVTQSPTHLIKTRGQQVTLRCSPKSGHDTVSWYQQALGQGPQFIFQYYEEEERQRGNFPDRFSGHQFPNYSSELNVNALLLGDSALYLCASSFTTGFFETQYFGPGTRLLVL.

The rearrangement joins TRBV6-5 to TRBJ1-2, with 7 bases that match TRBD1. Trimming at V came to 6 bases and at J to 2 bases, leaving 9 bases not matched to a gene. Germline V lookup: CDR1 MNHEY, CDR2 SVGAGI. The CDR3 runs 15 residues. Here the CDR3 reads CASRTRDSDNYGYTF. CDR3 DNA sequence: TGTGCCAGCAGAACCCGGGACAGCGACAACTATGGCTACACCTTC.

V gene TRBV19 combines with J gene TRBJ2-1; 10 bases agree with TRBD2. Per the germline V gene, CDR1 is LNHDA and CDR2 is SQIVND (reference sequence). This CDR3 has 16 residues. V dropped 5 bases and J dropped 5; count of bases not matched to a gene: 9. CDR3 sequence: CASSPQAGGPHNEQFF. For the CDR3, the DNA is TGTGCCAGTAGTCCCCAAGCGGGGGGGCCCCACAATGAGCAGTTCTTC. Using reference TRBV19 and TRBJ2-1 for the parts outside the CDR3, the full variable domain is DGGITQSPKYLFRKEGQNVTLSCEQNLNHDAMYWYRQDPGQGLRLIYYSQIVNDFQKGDIAEGYSVSREKKESFPLTVTSAQKNPTAFYLCASSPQAGGPHNEQFFGPGTRLTVL.

The chain employs TRBV6-6 and TRBJ2-3, with no clear D. CDR1 MNHNY and CDR2 SVGAGI come from the germline V gene (reference sequence). V lost 3 bases, J lost 0 bases, and 13 bases lay in between. This CDR3 region has 16 residues. CDR3 sequence: CASSYSRIFSTDTQYF. The CDR3 region has the DNA TGTGCCAGCAGTTATAGTAGGATTTTTAGCACAGATACGCAGTATTTT.

This clone turned up a few times. The V and J genes are TRBV29-1 and TRBJ1-3; perhaps TRBD1 as D (6 bases). The CDR3 spans 14 residues. CDR1 is SQVTM, CDR2 ANQGSEA, per germline. With 6 bases removed from V and 2 bases from J, the gap between germline ends came to 14 bases. DNA for the CDR3: TGCAGCGTCGGTTCCGGACAGCCTGGAAACACCATATATTTT. It yields the protein CSVGSGQPGNTIYF.

The sample holds a few counts of this clone. This chain joins TRBV5-4 and TRBJ1-1; perhaps TRBD1 as D (5 bases). Germline V gene data show CDR1 as SGHNT and CDR2 as YYREEE (reference sequence). V dropped 0 bases and J dropped 10 bases, with 16 bases sitting between them. The length of the CDR3 is 14 residues. CDR3 nucleotides: TGTGCCAGCAGCTTGGATTCGGGGGGGTTAGGAGCTTTCTTT. It codes for CASSLDSGGLGAFF.

V is TRBV6-1 and J is TRBJ1-1; unclear D gene. The CDR3 has 14 amino acids. V lost 2 bases to trimming and J lost 5 bases, with 12 bases between them. Germline V gene sequence: CDR1 MNHNS, CDR2 SASEGT. CDR3 sequence (DNA): TGTGCCAGCAGTGAAATACCTCGGAATACTGAAGCTTTCTTT. Translated: CASSEIPRNTEAFF.

The rearrangement joins TRBV6-5 to TRBJ2-3; weak D call: TRBD1 (6 bases). CDR1 and CDR2 (germline): MNHEY, SVGAGI. This CDR3 is 16 amino acids long. V was clipped by 0 bases and J by 3 bases, with 13 bases between them. CDR3 sequence reads: CASSYSRGSGTDTQYF. The CDR3 nucleotides are TGTGCCAGCAGTTACTCGAGGGGGTCAGGGACAGATACGCAGTATTTT.

The chain combines TRBV15 with TRBJ2-1, with 9 bases identical to TRBD1. Germline V gives CDR1 LNHNV, CDR2 YYDKDF (reference sequence). The CDR3 sequence is 14 residues long. V was pared by 1 base and J by 8 bases, with 3 bases of the junction left unmatched. The CDR3 loop is CATSRGTGDYEQFF. CDR3 in DNA: TGTGCCACCAGCAGAGGGACAGGGGATTATGAGCAGTTCTTC.

V is TRBV19 and J is TRBJ2-7; 7 nucleotides agree with TRBD1. V lost 5 bases to trimming and J lost 0 bases; unmatched junction nucleotides: 4. The CDR3 is made up of 14 amino acids. Per germline, CDR1 LNHDA and CDR2 SQIVND (reference sequence). The DNA for the CDR3 is TGTGCCAGTAGTCAACAGGGGCTCTCCTACGAGCAGTACTTC. Its protein is CASSQQGLSYEQYF. The full variable domain, completed using reference TRBV19 and TRBJ2-7, is DGGITQSPKYLFRKEGQNVTLSCEQNLNHDAMYWYRQDPGQGLRLIYYSQIVNDFQKGDIAEGYSVSREKKESFPLTVTSAQKNPTAFYLCASSQQGLSYEQYFGPGTRLTVT.

This chain uses TRBV5-1 with TRBJ2-7; possibly TRBD2 for D (5 bases). CDR1 is SGHRS and CDR2 is YFSETQ in the germline V gene. Trimming stripped 2 bases from V and 0 bases from J, with 15 bases between. This CDR3 is built from 16 residues. Written as DNA, the CDR3 is TGCGCCAGCAGCTTACCTCCGGGAATGAGCTCCTACGAGCAGTACTTC. It yields the protein CASSLPPGMSSYEQYF.

The chain is built from TRBV9 and TRBJ2-1; 8 nucleotides agree with TRBD2. The junction had 7 bases not matched to a gene; V was cut back by 3 bases and J by 8 bases. CDR1 and CDR2 from the germline V gene are SGDLS and YYNGEE. The CDR3 runs to 14 residues. The CDR3 DNA follows: TGTGCCAGCAGCGCCCGGACTAGCTGGCATGAGCAGTTCTTC. It codes for CASSARTSWHEQFF.

This rearrangement joins TRBV19 to TRBJ2-4, with D possibly TRBD2 on 5 matching bases. CDR3 length: 16 residues. In germline, CDR1 is LNHDA, CDR2 SQIVND (reference sequence). V gave up 6 bases and J gave up 2 bases, with 17 bases separating them. The CDR3 loop is CASSPLNREPKNIQYF. CDR3 in DNA: TGTGCCAGTAGCCCCCTAAACCGGGAACCCAAAAACATTCAGTACTTC. Supplemented by reference TRBV19 and TRBJ2-4, the full variable domain reads DGGITQSPKYLFRKEGQNVTLSCEQNLNHDAMYWYRQDPGQGLRLIYYSQIVNDFQKGDIAEGYSVSREKKESFPLTVTSAQKNPTAFYLCASSPLNREPKNIQYFGAGTRLSVL.

The chain combines TRBV23-1 with TRBJ2-1; D might be TRBD1 (6 bases). TRBV23-1 is sorted into the ORF group, with uncertain function. Trimming shortened V by 0 bases and J by 3 bases, and 9 bases separated the two germline ends. This CDR3 is 15 amino acids long. The CDR3 region has the DNA TGCGCCAGCAGTCAATCGCCAGGGGACTACAATGAGCAGTTCTTC. Protein: CASSQSPGDYNEQFF.

The V and J genes are TRBV15 and TRBJ1-3, with TRBD1 matching over 9 bases. The length of the CDR3 is 16 residues. Germline CDR1 and CDR2: LNHNV and YYDKDF (reference sequence). V lost 1 base, J lost 4 bases, and 5 bases stayed unmatched. The CDR3 DNA reads TGTGCCACCAGCAGAGGCGGGACAGGGAAGGGAAACACCATATATTTT. Protein: CATSRGGTGKGNTIYF.

The chain combines TRBV6-5 with TRBJ1-5; possible D gene TRBD1, 5 bases. CDR3 size: 15 residues. The V gene's germline CDR1 is MNHEY and CDR2 SVGAGI. V was trimmed by 6 bases and J by 7 bases, leaving 19 bases between them. CDR3: CASSRGGVTGQPQHF. The CDR3 bases are TGTGCCAGCAGCCGGGGAGGGGTTACGGGGCAGCCCCAGCATTTT.

This clone has only a few counts. This chain joins TRBV6-6 and TRBJ1-1, with 7 positions matching TRBD1. Germline CDR1 and CDR2: MNHNY and SVGAGI (reference sequence). V gave up 3 bases and J gave up 5 bases; unmatched junction bases: 3. There are 13 residues in the CDR3. The CDR3 region has the DNA TGTGCCAGCAGTTATGGGGACAGTACTGAAGCTTTCTTT. This encodes CASSYGDSTEAFF.

The chain carries TRBV7-9 and TRBJ1-5; a weak D match, TRBD1 (5 bases). The CDR3 spans 14 residues. CDR1 and CDR2 (germline): SEHNR, FQNEAQ (reference sequence). V lost 3 bases to trimming and J lost 3 bases, with 9 bases between them. The CDR3 protein is CASSLGGYNQPQHF. Written as DNA, the CDR3 is TGTGCCAGCAGCTTGGGGGGGTACAATCAGCCCCAGCATTTT.

The rearrangement links TRBV6-1 to TRBJ1-1, with D hard to call. Trimming pared 10 bases from V and 1 base from J, leaving 19 bases between. The CDR3 is 15 residues long. Germline-derived CDR1 and CDR2 are MNHNS and SASEGT. CDR3 in DNA: TGTGCCAATGCCCCCATTGAGCGTGGGAACACTGAAGCTTTCTTT. Translation gives CANAPIERGNTEAFF.

The chain employs TRBV7-9 and TRBJ2-1, with 11 nucleotides matching TRBD2. Losses at the gene ends were 2 bases for V and 6 bases for J; bases not matched to a gene: 12. Germline V CDR1 and CDR2: SEHNR, FQNEAQ (reference sequence). The length of the CDR3 is 18 residues. DNA for the CDR3: TGTGCCAGCAGCTTATCCCTAGCTAGCGGGGGGCCGTCCAATGAGCAGTTCTTC. This codes for CASSLSLASGGPSNEQFF.

The chain recombines TRBV4-1 with TRBJ2-7; 15 bases are shared with TRBD2. The junction had 10 bases not matched to a gene; V was cut back by 2 bases and J by 2 bases. This CDR3 has 19 amino acids. CDR1 and CDR2 (germline): MGHRA, YSYEKL. CDR3 protein: CASSQLGLAGGPTTYEQYF. The CDR3 DNA sequence: TGCGCCAGCAGCCAATTGGGACTAGCGGGGGGCCCGACCACCTACGAGCAGTACTTC.